These 30 T cell receptor beta chains share one sample of origin, sequenced in a study of early T cells in non-severe SARS-CoV-2 infection. TCRdb used MiXCR to reprocess the 5' RACE reads, holding one entry per CDR3 protein. The table includes tens of thousands of distinct CDR3 sequences, roughly 13% detected once. The sample taken for sequencing was whole blood. Every receptor here comes from an adult who was a healthcare worker with PCR-confirmed SARS-CoV-2 infection or an uninfected control (not recorded which).

This clonotype has at least ten counts. The chain carries TRBV4-3 and TRBJ2-3; the match to TRBD2 covers 13 bases. The CDR3 is 18 residues long. Germline lookup yields CDR1 LGHNA and CDR2 YSLEER. J gave up 1 base and V 4 bases, and 8 bases lay outside the gene matches. For the CDR3, the DNA is TGCGCCAGCAGCCGCGGACTAGCGGGGGACCTAGGCACAGATACGCAGTATTTT. Residues: CASSRGLAGDLGTDTQYF.

The sample holds many counts of this clonotype. The V call is TRBV12-3 or TRBV12-4, the J call TRBJ2-2; TRBD2 matches 11 bases. There are 15 residues in the CDR3. The V and J ends lost 6 bases and 3 bases, in that order; junction bases with no gene match: 3. This CDR3 is CASRTSGGDTGELFF. The CDR3 nucleotides read TGTGCCAGCAGAACTAGCGGGGGAGACACCGGGGAGCTGTTTTTT.

V is TRBV6-5 and J is TRBJ2-7; D may be TRBD1 (6 bases). Trimming stripped 1 base from V and 5 bases from J, with 18 bases between. Germline V gives CDR1 MNHEY, CDR2 SVGAGI. The CDR3 totals 16 residues. The CDR3 region is CASSYYGTLPDDEQYF. The CDR3 bases are TGTGCCAGCAGTTACTACGGGACATTGCCCGACGACGAGCAGTACTTC.

Many counts were recorded for this clonotype. The gene calls are TRBV12-3 or TRBV12-4 and TRBJ2-7, with D possibly being TRBD2 (5 bases). The length of the CDR3 is 13 residues. V was shortened by 1 base and J by 1 base, with 5 bases between the two germline ends. The CDR3 spells CASSLGLSYEQYF. In DNA form, the CDR3 reads TGTGCCAGCAGTTTAGGACTATCCTACGAGCAGTACTTC.

About this clonotype itself: This sequence may be a read error, since a much larger clone differs from it by one base. No conserved phenylalanine or tryptophan is present at the end of the CDR3, so a read error is the likely explanation. CDR3 region: CASSAETGSTGELFL. Written as DNA, the CDR3 is TGTGCCAGCAGTGCCGAGACAGGGTCAACCGGGGAGCTGTTTTTA. The chain couples TRBV25-1 to TRBJ2-2; 7 nucleotides line up with TRBD1. The CDR3 has 15 amino acids. Germline lookup yields CDR1 MGHDK and CDR2 SYGVNS. V lost 4 bases, J lost 5 bases, and 7 bases stayed unmatched.

A few counts support this clonotype. V and J are TRBV28 and TRBJ2-7; D is unclear. CDR1 and CDR2 from the germline V gene are MDHEN and SYDVKM. The CDR3 sequence is 12 residues long. The V end was cut by 6 bases, the J end by 6 bases, with 12 bases between. This CDR3 is CASSSQLSEQYF. DNA for the CDR3: TGTGCCAGCAGCTCCCAATTGAGCGAGCAGTACTTC. The full variable domain, completed using reference TRBV28 and TRBJ2-7, is DVKVTQSSRYLVKRTGEKVFLECVQDMDHENMFWYRQDPGLGLRLIYFSYDVKMKEKGDIPEGYSVSREKKERFSLILESASTNQTSMYLCASSSQLSEQYFGPGTRLTVT.

At least ten counts were recorded for this clonotype. This rearrangement joins TRBV2 to TRBJ2-2; D is perhaps TRBD1 (6 bases). CDR1 is SNHLY, CDR2 FYNNEI, per germline. This CDR3 region has 15 residues. The V end lost 7 bases, the J end lost 0 bases, and 12 bases lay between the germline ends. The CDR3 coding sequence is TGTGCCAGCACCACGCGGACAGCGAACACCGGGGAGCTGTTTTTT. Protein sequence: CASTTRTANTGELFF.

The chain combines TRBV3-1 with TRBJ2-5; no definite D call. The V gene lost 4 bases and the J gene lost 13 bases, with 16 bases spanning the gap. The CDR3 sequence is 12 residues long. The germline V gene has CDR1 LGHDT and CDR2 YNNKEL (reference sequence). The CDR3 nucleotides are TGTGCCAGCAGCCTACAGCGCCGGCATTCGTACTTC. It encodes CASSLQRRHSYF.

V gene TRBV10-1 combines with J gene TRBJ2-1; TRBD2 aligns across 8 bases. Trimming at V came to 2 bases and at J to 1 base, leaving 1 base not matched to a gene. This CDR3 spans 15 amino acids. From germline, CDR1 is WNHNN and CDR2 SYGVQD (reference sequence). This chain's CDR3 is CASSERGGSYNEQFF. The CDR3 coding sequence is TGCGCCAGCAGTGAGCGCGGGGGGTCCTACAATGAGCAGTTCTTC.

The chain links TRBV3-1 to TRBJ2-5, with D hard to call. Germline-derived CDR1 and CDR2 are LGHDT and YNNKEL (reference sequence). Trimming cost V 1 base and J 2 bases, with 23 bases left between them. The CDR3 runs 19 residues. CDR3 sequence: CASSQGIGLTWTFQETQYF. CDR3 nucleotides: TGTGCCAGCAGCCAAGGAATTGGTTTGACTTGGACGTTTCAAGAGACCCAGTACTTC.

This clonotype was counted many times. This chain connects TRBV2 to TRBJ2-1; 7 bases are a match to TRBD1. CDR1 is SNHLY, CDR2 FYNNEI, per germline. After removal of 6 bases from V and 8 bases from J, the junction contained 4 bases not matched to a gene. The CDR3 has 12 residues. CDR3 in amino acids: CASRNRGHEQFF. CDR3 coding DNA: TGTGCCAGCAGAAACAGGGGTCATGAGCAGTTCTTC.

This clonotype has only a few counts. The gene calls are TRBV7-2 and TRBJ2-1; TRBD1 matches 8 bases. The germline gives CDR1 SGHTA, CDR2 FQGNSA. The CDR3 contains 13 residues. Losses at the gene ends were 8 bases for V and 4 bases for J; bases not matched to a gene: 4. Here the CDR3 reads CASWTGYYNEQFF. The CDR3 DNA is TGTGCCAGCTGGACAGGGTATTACAATGAGCAGTTCTTC.

The genes are TRBV18 and TRBJ2-5, with D possibly matching TRBD1 (7 bases). The CDR3 sequence is 18 residues long. The V gene lost 4 bases and the J gene lost 1 base, with 22 bases spanning the gap. Germline CDR1 reads KGHSH; CDR2 reads LQKENI. The CDR3 DNA reads TGTGCCAGCTCACAAGACAGGGATGGGACTCACCTCCAAGAGACCCAGTACTTC. This encodes CASSQDRDGTHLQETQYF.

The rearrangement uses TRBV20-1 and TRBJ2-3, with D perhaps assigned TRBD1 or TRBD2 (5 bases each). The CDR3 consists of 14 residues. Germline V lookup: CDR1 DFQATT, CDR2 SNEGSKA (reference sequence). Trimming stripped 0 bases from V and 5 bases from J, with 12 bases between. CDR3 coding DNA: TGCAGTGCTAGAGATCCCAGGGCGGGAGATACGCAGTATTTT. It translates to CSARDPRAGDTQYF.

This chain uses TRBV29-1 with TRBJ1-4; no clear D. Trimming took 3 bases from V and 8 from J, leaving 13 bases between them. Germline CDR1 is SQVTM and CDR2 is ANQGSEA. This CDR3 region has 13 residues. The CDR3, as DNA: TGCAGCGTTGAGGCGGCAGAGGAAGAAAAACTGTTTTTT. Residues: CSVEAAEEEKLFF. Complete variable domain (other parts from reference TRBV29-1 and TRBJ1-4): SAVISQKPSRDICQRGTSLTIQCQVDSQVTMMFWYRQQPGQSLTLIATANQGSEATYESGFVIDKFPISRPNLTFSTLTVSNMSPEDSSIYLCSVEAAEEEKLFFGSGTQLSVL.

The DNA for the CDR3 is TGTGCCAGCTCACCACCGAGTCGGCTGGAAGCTTTCTTT. Translation: CASSPPSRLEAFF. The chain carries TRBV18 and TRBJ1-1; D is unresolved. The V end lost 0 bases, the J end lost 8 bases, and 10 bases lay between the germline ends. The CDR3 totals 13 residues. The germline CDR1 and CDR2 sequences are KGHSH and LQKENI.

There are a few counts of this clonotype. This chain joins TRBV13 and TRBJ1-6; 7 bases line up with TRBD1. The CDR3 is 14 residues long. Germline values: CDR1 PRHDT, CDR2 FYEKMQ (reference sequence). J gave up 9 bases and V 2 bases, and 4 bases lay outside the gene matches. The CDR3 DNA sequence: TGTGCCAGCAGCTTAACAGGGGAATTTTCACCCCTCCACTTT. Protein: CASSLTGEFSPLHF. Full variable domain (rest looked up from reference TRBV13 and TRBJ1-6): AAGVIQSPRHLIKEKRETATLKCYPIPRHDTVYWYQQGPGQDPQFLISFYEKMQSDKGSIPDRFSAQQFSDYHSELNMSSLELGDSALYFCASSLTGEFSPLHFGNGTRLTVT.

The chain recombines TRBV10-3 with TRBJ2-3; 10 positions match TRBD1. After removal of 3 bases from V and 4 bases from J, the junction contained 7 bases not matched to a gene. CDR3 length: 16 amino acids. Per germline, CDR1 ENHRY and CDR2 SYGVKD. CDR3 nucleotides: TGTGCCATCAGTGATCCGACAGGGGGCCAAGCAGATACGCAGTATTTT. It yields the protein CAISDPTGGQADTQYF.

This clonotype appeared many times. The J gene is TRBJ1-5, the V gene TRBV4-1, with 7 bases lining up with TRBD1. Trimming removed 3 bases from V and 2 bases from J; junction bases left unmatched: 4. Germline CDR1 MGHRA, CDR2 YSYEKL. The CDR3 consists of 15 residues. The CDR3 nucleotides are TGCGCCAGCAGCCACTCCGACAGGGGCAATCAGCCCCAGCATTTT. As protein: CASSHSDRGNQPQHF.

The V call is TRBV27, the J call TRBJ2-2; D possibly uses TRBD1 or TRBD2 (5 bases each). The CDR3 consists of 13 residues. V was cut by 5 bases and J by 6 bases, with 10 bases left in between. Germline assignment: CDR1 MNHEY and CDR2 SMNVEV (reference sequence). This chain's CDR3 is CASSPGTSGELFF. The CDR3 DNA reads as TGTGCCAGCAGTCCCGGGACGTCCGGGGAGCTGTTTTTT.

This clonotype was observed many times. The rearrangement uses TRBV30 and TRBJ2-1; D ambiguous. Germline V gene lookup returns CDR1 GTSNPN and CDR2 SVGIG (reference sequence). With 4 bases removed from V and 3 bases from J, the gap between germline ends came to 13 bases. The CDR3 length is 14 residues. CDR3 sequence: CAWNSDSGYNEQFF. The CDR3 DNA follows: TGTGCCTGGAACAGTGACTCCGGCTACAATGAGCAGTTCTTC.

CDR3 region: CASSHSGGAYNEQFF. DNA of the CDR3: TGTGCCAGCAGTCATAGCGGGGGGGCCTACAATGAGCAGTTCTTC. The chain employs TRBV12-3 or TRBV12-4 and TRBJ2-1; 11 bases agree with TRBD2. CDR3 length: 15 amino acids. V gave up 5 bases and J gave up 2 bases; unmatched junction bases: 2.

The chain recombines TRBV10-3 with TRBJ1-1; D is undetermined. The CDR3 contains 13 residues. Trimming stripped 7 bases from V and 4 bases from J, with 13 bases between. The germline CDR1 and CDR2 sequences are ENHRY and SYGVKD. This chain's CDR3 is CAITRGSSTEAFF. The CDR3 nucleotides read TGTGCCATCACTCGTGGCAGTTCCACTGAAGCTTTCTTT.

V usage is TRBV4-3 and J usage is TRBJ2-1; D perhaps matches TRBD1 (6 bases). The CDR3 covers 16 residues. In germline, CDR1 is LGHNA, CDR2 YSLEER. The germline V and J ends were trimmed by 0 bases and 2 bases, with 11 bases remaining between them. This CDR3 reads CASSQDSTGTYNEQFF. For the CDR3, the DNA is TGCGCCAGCAGCCAAGATTCAACAGGGACCTACAATGAGCAGTTCTTC.

The chain uses TRBV5-1 and TRBJ2-5, with D maybe TRBD1 (6 bases). This CDR3 spans 14 amino acids. The germline V and J ends were trimmed by 1 base and 0 bases, with 7 bases remaining between them. Germline V CDR1 and CDR2: SGHRS, YFSETQ. CDR3 DNA: TGCGCCAGCAGCTTGTGGACAGACCAAGAGACCCAGTACTTC. It is translated as CASSLWTDQETQYF.

This clonotype was picked up many times. The chain uses TRBV27 and TRBJ2-1, with no clear D. The ends were cut back, 2 bases at V and 3 bases at J, with 5 bases in the middle. Looked up from germline, CDR1 is MNHEY and CDR2 is SMNVEV (reference sequence). The CDR3 has 13 amino acids. CDR3 amino acids: CASSLDFYNEQFF. CDR3 nucleotide sequence: TGTGCCAGCAGTTTAGACTTCTACAATGAGCAGTTCTTC.

The chain carries TRBV12-3 or TRBV12-4 and TRBJ2-3; D unclear. The CDR3 sequence is 15 residues long. V shed 5 bases and J shed 0 bases, with 12 bases lying between them. This CDR3 reads CASSPPGTSTDTQYF. For the CDR3, the DNA is TGTGCCAGCAGTCCCCCCGGAACTAGCACAGATACGCAGTATTTT.

The sample holds a few counts of this clonotype. The rearrangement uses TRBV7-2 and TRBJ2-7; possibly TRBD1 or TRBD2 for D (5 bases each). Germline V gene lookup returns CDR1 SGHTA and CDR2 FQGNSA. The CDR3 runs to 12 residues. Trimming removed 2 bases at V and 12 bases at J, with 14 bases between. CDR3 nucleotides: TGTGCCAGCAGCTTACGGGACGTCAAGAGGTACTTC. Residues: CASSLRDVKRYF.

This clonotype was picked up many times. The chain combines TRBV7-2 with TRBJ1-2, with D perhaps matching TRBD1 (5 bases). This CDR3 is 13 amino acids long. V gave up 3 bases and J gave up 4 bases, with 9 bases separating them. Germline assignment: CDR1 SGHTA and CDR2 FQGNSA. DNA for the CDR3: TGTGCCAGCAGCTTGGGGGTGCCCTATGGCTACACCTTC. This encodes CASSLGVPYGYTF. Full variable domain (remainder filled in from reference TRBV7-2 and TRBJ1-2): GAGVSQSPSNKVTEKGKDVELRCDPISGHTALYWYRQSLGQGLEFLIYFQGNSAPDKSGLPSDRFSAERTGGSVSTLTIQRTQQEDSAVYLCASSLGVPYGYTFGSGTRLTVV.

This clonotype came up many times. The gene calls are TRBV18 and TRBJ1-6; TRBD1 agrees at 8 bases. V lost 1 base and J lost 9; bases outside the gene matches: 11. There are 17 residues in the CDR3. Germline assignment: CDR1 KGHSH and CDR2 LQKENI. The CDR3 protein is CASSPRGTGADASPLHF. CDR3 sequence (DNA): TGTGCCAGCTCACCACGTGGGACAGGCGCCGACGCTTCACCCCTCCACTTT.